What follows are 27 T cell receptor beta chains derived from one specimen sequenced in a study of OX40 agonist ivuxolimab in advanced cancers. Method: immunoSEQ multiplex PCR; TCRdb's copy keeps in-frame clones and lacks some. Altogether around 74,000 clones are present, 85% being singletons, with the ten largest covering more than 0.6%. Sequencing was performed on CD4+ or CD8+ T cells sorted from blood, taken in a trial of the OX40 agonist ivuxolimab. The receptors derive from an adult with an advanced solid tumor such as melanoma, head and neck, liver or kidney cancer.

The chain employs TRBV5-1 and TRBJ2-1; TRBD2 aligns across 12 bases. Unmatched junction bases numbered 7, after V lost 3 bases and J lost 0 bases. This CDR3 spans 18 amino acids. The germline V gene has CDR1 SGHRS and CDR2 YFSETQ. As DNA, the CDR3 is TGCGCCAGCAGCTCGGGACTAGCGGGCCGGAGCTCCTACAATGAGCAGTTCTTC. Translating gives CASSSGLAGRSSYNEQFF.

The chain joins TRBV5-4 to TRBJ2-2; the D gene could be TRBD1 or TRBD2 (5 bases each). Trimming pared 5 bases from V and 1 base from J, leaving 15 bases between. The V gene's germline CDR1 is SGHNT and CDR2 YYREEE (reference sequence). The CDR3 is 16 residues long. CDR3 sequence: CASSLGVSGNTGELFF. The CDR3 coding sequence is TGTGCCAGCAGTCTGGGGGTTTCGGGGAACACCGGGGAGCTGTTTTTT.

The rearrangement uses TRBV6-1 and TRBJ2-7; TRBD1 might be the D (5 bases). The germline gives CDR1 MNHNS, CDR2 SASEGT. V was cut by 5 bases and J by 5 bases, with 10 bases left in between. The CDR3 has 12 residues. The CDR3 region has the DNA TGTGCCAGCAGTTCTCAGGGTAACGAGCAGTACTTC. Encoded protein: CASSSQGNEQYF.

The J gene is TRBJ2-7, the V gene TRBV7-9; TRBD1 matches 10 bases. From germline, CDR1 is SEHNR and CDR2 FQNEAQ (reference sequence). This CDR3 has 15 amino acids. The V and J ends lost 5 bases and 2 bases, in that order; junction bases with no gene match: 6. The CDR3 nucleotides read TGTGCCAGCAGCCCGCCGGGACAGGGGACCTACGAGCAGTACTTC. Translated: CASSPPGQGTYEQYF.

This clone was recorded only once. The CDR3 is CASSLGLGTAGELFF. The DNA of the CDR3 is TGTGCCAGCAGCTTAGGGCTCGGGACCGCCGGGGAGCTGTTTTTT. The chain joins TRBV7-2 to TRBJ2-2, with D possibly being TRBD1 or TRBD2 (5 bases each). Trimming cost V 1 base and J 6 bases, with 12 bases left between them. CDR1 and CDR2 (germline): SGHTA, FQGNSA. There are 15 residues in the CDR3.

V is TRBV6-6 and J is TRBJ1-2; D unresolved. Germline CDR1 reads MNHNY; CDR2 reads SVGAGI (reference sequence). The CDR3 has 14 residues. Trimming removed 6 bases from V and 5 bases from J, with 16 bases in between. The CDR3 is CASSRDLLEYGYTF. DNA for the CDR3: TGTGCCAGCAGCCGGGATTTATTGGAATATGGCTACACCTTC.

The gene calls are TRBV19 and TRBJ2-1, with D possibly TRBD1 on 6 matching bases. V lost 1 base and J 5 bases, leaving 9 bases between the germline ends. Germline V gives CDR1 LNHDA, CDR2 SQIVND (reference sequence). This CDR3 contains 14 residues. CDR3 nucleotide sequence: TGTGCCAGTAGTATAGGGACAGTGAACAATGAGCAGTTCTTC. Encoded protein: CASSIGTVNNEQFF.

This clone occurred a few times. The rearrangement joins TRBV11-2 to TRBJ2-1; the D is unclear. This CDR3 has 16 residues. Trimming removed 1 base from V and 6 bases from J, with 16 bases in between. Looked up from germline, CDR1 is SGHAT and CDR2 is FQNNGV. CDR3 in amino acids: CASSLGNQWVSNEQFF. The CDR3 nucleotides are TGTGCCAGCAGCTTAGGGAACCAGTGGGTATCCAATGAGCAGTTCTTC.

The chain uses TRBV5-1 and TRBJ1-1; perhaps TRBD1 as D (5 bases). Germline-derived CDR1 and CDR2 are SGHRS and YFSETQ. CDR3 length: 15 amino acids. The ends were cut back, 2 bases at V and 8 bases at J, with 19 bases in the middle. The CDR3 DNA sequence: TGCGCCAGCAGCTTTTCTTCAGGGCGATCGGCAGAAGCTTTCTTT. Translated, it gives CASSFSSGRSAEAFF.

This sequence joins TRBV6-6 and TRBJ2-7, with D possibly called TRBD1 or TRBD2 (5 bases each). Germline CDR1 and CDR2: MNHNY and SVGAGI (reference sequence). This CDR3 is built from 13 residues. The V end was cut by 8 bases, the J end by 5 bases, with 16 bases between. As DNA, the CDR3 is TGTGCCAGCGGCGCTTCCGGGACCCACGAGCAGTACTTC. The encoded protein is CASGASGTHEQYF.

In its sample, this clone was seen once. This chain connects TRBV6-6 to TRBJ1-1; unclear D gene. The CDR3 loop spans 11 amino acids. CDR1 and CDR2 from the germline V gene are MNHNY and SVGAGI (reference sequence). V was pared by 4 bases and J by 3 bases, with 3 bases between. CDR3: CASSWDTEAFF. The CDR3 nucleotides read TGTGCCAGCAGTTGGGACACTGAAGCTTTCTTT.

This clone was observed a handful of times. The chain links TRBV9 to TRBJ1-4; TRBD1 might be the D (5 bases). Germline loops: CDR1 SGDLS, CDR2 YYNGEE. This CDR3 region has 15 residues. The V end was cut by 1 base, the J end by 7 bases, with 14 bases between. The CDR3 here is CASSVRMGQGEKLFF. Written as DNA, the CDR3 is TGTGCCAGCAGCGTAAGAATGGGGCAGGGTGAAAAACTGTTTTTT.

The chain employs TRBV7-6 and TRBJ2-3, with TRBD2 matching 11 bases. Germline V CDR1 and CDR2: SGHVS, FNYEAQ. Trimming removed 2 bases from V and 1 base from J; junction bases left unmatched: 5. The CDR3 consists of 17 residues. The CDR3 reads CASSLSLAGGRTDTQYF. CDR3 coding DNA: TGTGCCAGCAGCTTATCGTTAGCGGGGGGGCGCACAGATACGCAGTATTTT.

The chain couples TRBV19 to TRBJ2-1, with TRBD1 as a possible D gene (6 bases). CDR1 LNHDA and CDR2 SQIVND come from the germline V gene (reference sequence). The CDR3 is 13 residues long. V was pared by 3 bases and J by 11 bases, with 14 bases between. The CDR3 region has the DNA TGTGCCAGTAGTATCCCTGCCAGGGACAAGCAGTTCTTC. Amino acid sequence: CASSIPARDKQFF.

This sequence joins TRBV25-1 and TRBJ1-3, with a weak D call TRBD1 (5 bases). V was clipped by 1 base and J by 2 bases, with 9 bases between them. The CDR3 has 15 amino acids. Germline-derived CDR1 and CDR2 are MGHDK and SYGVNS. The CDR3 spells CASSESVGAGNTIYF. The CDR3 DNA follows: TGTGCCAGCAGTGAATCTGTAGGGGCTGGAAACACCATATATTTT.

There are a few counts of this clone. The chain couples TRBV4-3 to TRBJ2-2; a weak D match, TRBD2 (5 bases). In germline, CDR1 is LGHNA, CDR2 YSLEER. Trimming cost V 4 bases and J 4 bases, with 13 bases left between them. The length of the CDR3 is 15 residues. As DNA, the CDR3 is TGCGCCAGCAGCCCGACCACTAGATCCACCGGGGAGCTGTTTTTT. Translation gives CASSPTTRSTGELFF.

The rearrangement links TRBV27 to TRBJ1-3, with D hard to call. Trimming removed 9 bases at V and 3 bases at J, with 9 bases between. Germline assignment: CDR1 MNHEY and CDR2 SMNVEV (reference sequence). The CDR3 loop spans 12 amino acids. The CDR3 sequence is CARKTGGNTIYF. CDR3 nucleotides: TGTGCCAGGAAGACCGGTGGAAACACCATATATTTT.

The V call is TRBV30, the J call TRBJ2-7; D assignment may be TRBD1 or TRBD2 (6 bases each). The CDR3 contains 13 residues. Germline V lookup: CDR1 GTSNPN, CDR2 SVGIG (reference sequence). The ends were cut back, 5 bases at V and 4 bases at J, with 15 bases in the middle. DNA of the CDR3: TGTGCCTGGGGGGGGACATTAGGTTACGAGCAGTACTTC. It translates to CAWGGTLGYEQYF.

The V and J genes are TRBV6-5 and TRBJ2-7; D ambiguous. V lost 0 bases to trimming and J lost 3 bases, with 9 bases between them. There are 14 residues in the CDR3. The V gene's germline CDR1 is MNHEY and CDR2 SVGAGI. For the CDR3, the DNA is TGTGCCAGCAGTTACTCGATGCAGTACTACGAGCAGTACTTC. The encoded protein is CASSYSMQYYEQYF.

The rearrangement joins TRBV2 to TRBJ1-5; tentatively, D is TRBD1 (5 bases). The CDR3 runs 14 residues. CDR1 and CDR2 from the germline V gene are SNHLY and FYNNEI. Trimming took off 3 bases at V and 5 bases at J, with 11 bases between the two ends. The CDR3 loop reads CASSDGDSYQPQHF. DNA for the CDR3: TGTGCCAGCAGTGATGGAGACAGCTATCAGCCCCAGCATTTT.

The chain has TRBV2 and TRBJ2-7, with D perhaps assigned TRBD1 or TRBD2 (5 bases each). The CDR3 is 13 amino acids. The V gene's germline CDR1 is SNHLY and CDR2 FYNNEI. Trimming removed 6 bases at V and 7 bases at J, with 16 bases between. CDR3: CASRRDGVWEQYF. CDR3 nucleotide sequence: TGTGCCAGCAGGAGGGACGGGGTTTGGGAGCAGTACTTC.

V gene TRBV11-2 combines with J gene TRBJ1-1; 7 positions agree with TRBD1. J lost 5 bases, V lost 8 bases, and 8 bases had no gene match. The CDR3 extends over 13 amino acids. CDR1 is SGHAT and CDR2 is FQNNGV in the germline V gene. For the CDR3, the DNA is TGTGCCAGCGGGAGGAGGGGGCAGACTGAAGCTTTCTTT. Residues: CASGRRGQTEAFF.

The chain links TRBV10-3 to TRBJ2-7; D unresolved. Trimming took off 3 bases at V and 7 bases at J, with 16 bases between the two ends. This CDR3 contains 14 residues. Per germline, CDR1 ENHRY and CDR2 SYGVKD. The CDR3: CAISEADEAWEQYF. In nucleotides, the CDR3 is TGTGCCATCAGTGAAGCTGACGAAGCGTGGGAGCAGTACTTC.

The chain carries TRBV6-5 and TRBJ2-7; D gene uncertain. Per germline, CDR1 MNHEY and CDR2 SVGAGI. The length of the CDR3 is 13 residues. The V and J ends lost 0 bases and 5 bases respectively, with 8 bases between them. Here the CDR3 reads CASSYSPRNEQYF. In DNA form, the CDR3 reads TGTGCCAGCAGTTACTCGCCCAGGAACGAGCAGTACTTC.

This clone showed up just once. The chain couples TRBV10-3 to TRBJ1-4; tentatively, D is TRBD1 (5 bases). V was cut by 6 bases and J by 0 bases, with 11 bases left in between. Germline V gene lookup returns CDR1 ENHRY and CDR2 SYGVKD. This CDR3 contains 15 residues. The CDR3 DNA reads TGTGCCATCAGACGGACACTTGCAACTAATGAAAAACTGTTTTTT. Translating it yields CAIRRTLATNEKLFF.

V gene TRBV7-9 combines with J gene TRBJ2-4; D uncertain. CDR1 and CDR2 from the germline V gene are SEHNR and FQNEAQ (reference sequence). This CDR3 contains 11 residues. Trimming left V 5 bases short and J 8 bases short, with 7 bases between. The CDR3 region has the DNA TGTGCCAGCAGCCCTCAGCACATTCAGTACTTC. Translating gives CASSPQHIQYF.

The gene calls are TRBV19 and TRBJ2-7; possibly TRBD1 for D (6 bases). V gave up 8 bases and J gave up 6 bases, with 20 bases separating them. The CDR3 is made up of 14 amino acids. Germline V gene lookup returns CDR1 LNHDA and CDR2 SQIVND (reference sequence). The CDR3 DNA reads TGTGCCAGTGCCCCGTTGGGGGCAGGAAGCGAGCAGTACTTC. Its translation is CASAPLGAGSEQYF.